The rows below give T cell receptor beta chains drawn from one sample of a study of cytomegalovirus exposure and HLA in healthy donors. The table came from immunoSEQ multiplex PCR; TCRdb's copy has only in-frame clones and leaves some out. The sample contains 150,000 to 200,000 clones, around 88% of which appear only once. Sequencing was performed on PBMCs. These receptors were obtained from a woman aged 25-40 years in good health and CMV-seronegative. Each CDR3 is given with its conserved first and last residue. The D gene is left open where the match is weak.

>TRBV27|TRBJ2-7|.|18
CASSPPPARRDGLYEQYF
TGTGCCAGCAGTCCTCCCCCGGCTAGGCGGGACGGCCTCTACGAGCAGTACTTC
>TRBV7-2|TRBJ1-2|.|13
CASSPRDSYGYTF
TGCGCCAGCAGCCCTCGCGACAGCTATGGCTACACCTTC
>TRBV4-3|TRBJ2-2|.|16
CASSQGDGGLNGELFF
TGCGCCAGCAGCCAAGGGGACGGGGGGCTGAACGGGGAGCTGTTTTTT
>TRBV11-2|TRBJ1-3|.|14
CASRNRSSGNTIYF
TGTGCCAGCAGGAACAGGAGCTCTGGAAACACCATATATTTT
>TRBV25-1|TRBJ1-4|.|15
CASGGWGTTNEKLFF
TGTGCCAGCGGGGGGTGGGGTACAACTAATGAAAAACTGTTTTTT
>TRBV14|TRBJ2-7|TRBD2|15
CASSQDRLAGGEQYF
TGTGCCAGCAGCCAAGATAGACTAGCGGGAGGCGAGCAGTACTTC
>TRBV5-4|TRBJ2-5|TRBD1|17
CASSLVGQGRQTKTQYF
TGTGCCAGCAGCTTGGTGGGACAGGGTCGGCAAACAAAGACCCAGTACTTC
>TRBV9|TRBJ2-7|.|13
CASSVGTVYEQYF
TGTGCCAGCAGCGTAGGGACAGTTTACGAGCAGTACTTC
>TRBV23-1|TRBJ1-4|.|14
CASSQSSPAFGLFF
TGCGCCAGCAGTCAATCGAGCCCCGCTTTTGGACTGTTTTTT
>TRBV6-1|TRBJ2-5|.|18
CASSEWRDWTAGEETQYF
TGTGCCAGCAGTGAGTGGCGTGATTGGACAGCAGGGGAAGAGACCCAGTACTTC